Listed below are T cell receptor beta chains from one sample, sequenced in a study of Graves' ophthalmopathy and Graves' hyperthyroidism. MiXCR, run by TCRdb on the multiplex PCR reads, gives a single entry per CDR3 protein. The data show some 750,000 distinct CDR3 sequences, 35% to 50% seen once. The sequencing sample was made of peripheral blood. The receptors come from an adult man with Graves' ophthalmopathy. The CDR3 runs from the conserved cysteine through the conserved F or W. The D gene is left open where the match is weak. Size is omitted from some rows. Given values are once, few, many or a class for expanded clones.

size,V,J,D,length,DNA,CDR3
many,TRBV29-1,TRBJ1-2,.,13,TGCAGCGTTGAATATGCCAGCAACTATGGCTACACCTTC,CSVEYASNYGYTF
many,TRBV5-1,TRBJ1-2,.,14,TGCGCCAGCAGCTGGGACACCTCTAACTATGGCTACACCTTC,CASSWDTSNYGYTF
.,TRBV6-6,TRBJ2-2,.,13,TGTGCCAGCAGCGATATGGGCACCGGGGAGCTGTTTTTT,CASSDMGTGELFF
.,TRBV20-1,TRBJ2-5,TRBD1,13,TGCAGTGCAACCGGGACAGGGTTAGAGACCCAGTACTTC,CSATGTGLETQYF
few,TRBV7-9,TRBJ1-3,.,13,TGTGCCAGCACCCATTTGATGGGAAACACCATATATTTT,CASTHLMGNTIYF
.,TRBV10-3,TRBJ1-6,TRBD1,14,TGTGCCAGCGGGGGGAACAGGGGTAGTTCACCCCTCCACTTT,CASGGNRGSSPLHF
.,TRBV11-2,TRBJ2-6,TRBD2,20,TGTGCCAGTAGTAGCCGGTCAGCACTAGCGGGAGCTTTTGGGGCCAACGTCCTGACTTTC,CASSSRSALAGAFGANVLTF
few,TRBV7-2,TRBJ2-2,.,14,TGTGCCAGCAGCTTAGTACGGCGAGTGGGGGAGCTGTTTTTT,CASSLVRRVGELFF
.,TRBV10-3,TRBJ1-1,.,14,TGTGCCAGCAGTCCGGGAGGGGGATGGACTGAAGCTTTCTTT,CASSPGGGWTEAFF
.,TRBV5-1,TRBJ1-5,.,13,TGCGCCAGCAGCTTGGGTGTTATTACAGGTGCGCATTTT,CASSLGVITGAHF
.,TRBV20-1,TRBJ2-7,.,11,TGCAGTGCTAGCCGTACTTGGGAGCAGTACTTC,CSASRTWEQYF
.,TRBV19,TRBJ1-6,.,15,TGTGCCAGTAGCCGCCCGCCCTCCTCGAGTTCACCCCTCCACTTT,CASSRPPSSSSPLHF
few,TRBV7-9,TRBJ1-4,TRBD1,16,TGTGCCAGCAGCCCATTTCCGACAGGGGTGGGGGAAAAACTGTTTTTT,CASSPFPTGVGEKLFF
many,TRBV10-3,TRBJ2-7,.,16,TGTGCCATCAGTCCACGGACGGGGGAAAGCTCCTACGAGCAGTACTTC,CAISPRTGESSYEQYF
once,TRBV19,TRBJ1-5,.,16,TGTGCCAGTAGTATACGAGGGACTCGAAGCAATCAGCCCCGGCATTTT,CASSIRGTRSNQPRHF
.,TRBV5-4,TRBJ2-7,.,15,TGTGCCAGCAGCCAACCCGGGTCAGGGTTCTACGAGCAGTACTTC,CASSQPGSGFYEQYF
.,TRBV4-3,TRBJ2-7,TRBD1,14,TGCGCCAGCAGCTCGGGACAGTACCTCGGCGAGCAGTACTTC,CASSSGQYLGEQYF
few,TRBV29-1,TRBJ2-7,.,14,TGCAGCGTTGAAGCCGGGCAGGCTCTGGACGAGCAGTACTTC,CSVEAGQALDEQYF
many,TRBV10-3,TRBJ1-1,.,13,TGTGCCATCAACAAGGACGGGAACACTGAAGCTTTCTTT,CAINKDGNTEAFF
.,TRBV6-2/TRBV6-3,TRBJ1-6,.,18,TGTGCCAGCAGTTACAACATCAAGTCGGACTCCTATAATTCACCCCTCCACTTT,CASSYNIKSDSYNSPLHF
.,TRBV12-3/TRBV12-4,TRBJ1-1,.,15,TGTGCCAGTAGATTCCACCTTCCAGGGAATTCGGGAGCTTTCTTT,CASRFHLPGNSGAFF
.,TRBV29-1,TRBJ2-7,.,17,TGCAGCGTTGTGGGAGAGGCGAAGGGGAGCGAACTCGGCGAGCAGTACTTC,CSVVGEAKGSELGEQYF
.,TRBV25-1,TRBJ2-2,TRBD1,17,TGTGCCAGCAGCTTAAGACCGGGACAGGTGAACACCGGGGAGCTGTTTTTT,CASSLRPGQVNTGELFF
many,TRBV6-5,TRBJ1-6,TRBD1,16,TGTGCCAGCAGTAACCACAGGACAGGGGCAAGGTCACCCCTCCACTTT,CASSNHRTGARSPLHF
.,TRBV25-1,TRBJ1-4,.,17,TGTGCCAGCAGTTTCGGGTGGGCGAAGGCGCAAAATGAAAAACTGTTTTTT,CASSFGWAKAQNEKLFF
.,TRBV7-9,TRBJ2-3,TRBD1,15,TGTGCCAGCAGCTCCCGGACAGGGGAGAGAGATACGCAGTATTTT,CASSSRTGERDTQYF
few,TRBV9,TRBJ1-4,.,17,TGTGCCAGCAGCGTAGCCCCCGCAGGGGCAACTAATGAAAAACTGTTTTTT,CASSVAPAGATNEKLFF
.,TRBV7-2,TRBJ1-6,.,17,TGTGCCAGCAGTTCCCCTCCAGGTTCCCCGTATAATTCACCCCTCCACTTT,CASSSPPGSPYNSPLHF
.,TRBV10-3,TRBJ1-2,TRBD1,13,TGTGCCAGCAGTTACGGACAGGACTATGGCTACACCTTC,CASSYGQDYGYTF
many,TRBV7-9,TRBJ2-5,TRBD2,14,TGTGCCAGCAGCCCTTCGGGAGGGGAAGAGACCCAGTACTTC,CASSPSGGEETQYF
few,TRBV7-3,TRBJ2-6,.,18,TGTGCCAGCAGCTTAACGGGGGGCGAAATCTCTGGGGCCAACGTCCTGACTTTC,CASSLTGGEISGANVLTF
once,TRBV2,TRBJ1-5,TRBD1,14,TGTGCCAGCAGGAGGGACAGGCTGAATCAGCCCCAGCATTTT,CASRRDRLNQPQHF
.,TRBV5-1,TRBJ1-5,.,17,TGCGCCAGCAGCCAAGAGGTCCCGAGGGGCGTCGATCAGCCCCAGCATTTT,CASSQEVPRGVDQPQHF
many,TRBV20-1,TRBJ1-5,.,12,TGCAGTGCTATAACGGGCAATCAGCCCCAGCATTTT,CSAITGNQPQHF
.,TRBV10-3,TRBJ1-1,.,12,TGTGCCAGCAGTTACTCAGAAGGGGGAGCTTTCTTT,CASSYSEGGAFF
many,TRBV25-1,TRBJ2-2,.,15,TGTGCCAGCAGTGGGACCCAAGCGAACACCGGGGAGCTGTTTTTT,CASSGTQANTGELFF
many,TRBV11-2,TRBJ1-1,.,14,TGTGCCAGCAGCCAGATTACGGGGAACACTGAAGCTTTCTTT,CASSQITGNTEAFF
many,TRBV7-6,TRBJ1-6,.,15,TGTGCCAGCAGCGAGGGGACATTAATTAGTTCACCCCTCCACTTT,CASSEGTLISSPLHF
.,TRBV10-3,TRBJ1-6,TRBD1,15,TGTGCCATCAGTGAGGGGACAGGTGGTGATTCACCCCTCCACTTT,CAISEGTGGDSPLHF
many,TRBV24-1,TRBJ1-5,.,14,TGTGCCAGCAGTACGCAGGGTGCCAATCAGCCCCAGCATTTT,CASSTQGANQPQHF
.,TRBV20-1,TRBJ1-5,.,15,TGCAGTGCTAGGTCGGGGGCGACGGTTAATCAGCCCCAGCATTTT,CSARSGATVNQPQHF
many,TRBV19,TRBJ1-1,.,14,TGTGCCAGTAGCGCGGGACACCTGAACACTGAAGCTTTCTTT,CASSAGHLNTEAFF
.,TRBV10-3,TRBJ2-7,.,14,TGTGCCAGCAGCAGGAAGTCCAAGTCATACGAGCAGTACTTC,CASSRKSKSYEQYF
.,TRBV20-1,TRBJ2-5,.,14,TGCAGTGCTACGTCGGGGCGTCTTCAAGAGACCCAGTACTTC,CSATSGRLQETQYF
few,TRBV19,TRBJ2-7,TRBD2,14,TGTGCCAGTAGACTAGCGGGAGGAAACTACGAGCAGTACTTC,CASRLAGGNYEQYF
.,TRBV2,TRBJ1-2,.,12,TGTGCCAGCAGTTCCTCGTTGATGGGCTACACCTTC,CASSSSLMGYTF